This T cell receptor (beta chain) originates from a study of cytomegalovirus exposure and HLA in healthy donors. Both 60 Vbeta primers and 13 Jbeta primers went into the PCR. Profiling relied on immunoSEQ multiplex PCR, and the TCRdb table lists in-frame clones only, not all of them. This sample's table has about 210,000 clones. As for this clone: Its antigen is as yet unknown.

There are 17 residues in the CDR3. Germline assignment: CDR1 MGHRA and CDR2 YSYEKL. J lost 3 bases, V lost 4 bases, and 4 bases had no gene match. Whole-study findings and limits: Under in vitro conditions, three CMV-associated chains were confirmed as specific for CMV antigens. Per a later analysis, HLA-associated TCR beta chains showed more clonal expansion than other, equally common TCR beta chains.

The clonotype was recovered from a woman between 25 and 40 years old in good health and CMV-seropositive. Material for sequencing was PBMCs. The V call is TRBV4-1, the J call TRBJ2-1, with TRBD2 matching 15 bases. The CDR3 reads CASSLGTSGGLYNEQFF. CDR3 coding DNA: TGCGCCAGCAGCCTCGGGACTAGCGGGGGGCTCTACAATGAGCAGTTCTTC.